This T cell receptor (beta chain) was observed in a study of CD8 T cells in Susac syndrome. Study-level points and caveats: Clonal expansion was not observed in the Susac syndrome CD4+ T cell repertoires.

This clonotype appeared once. Its antigen is unidentified. An amount of RNA that ranged from roughly 0.5 to 1 ug was reverse transcribed with random hexamers. One entry per CDR3 protein, called by TCRdb with MiXCR from the immunoSEQ multiplex PCR reads. Among some 200,000 distinct CDR3 sequences listed, almost 96% were seen once. The CDR3 runs to 13 residues. Germline CDR1 and CDR2: GTSNPN and SVGIG (reference sequence). V shed 6 bases and J shed 2 bases, with 11 bases lying between them. This rearrangement joins TRBV30 to TRBJ2-1, with D possibly being TRBD2 (5 bases). The sample was CD4+ T cells from PBMCs. The clonotype comes from a human donor with Susac syndrome. CDR3 in DNA: TGTGCCTGCAGACGGGAAACCTACAATGAGCAGTTCTTC. Its translation is CACRRETYNEQFF.